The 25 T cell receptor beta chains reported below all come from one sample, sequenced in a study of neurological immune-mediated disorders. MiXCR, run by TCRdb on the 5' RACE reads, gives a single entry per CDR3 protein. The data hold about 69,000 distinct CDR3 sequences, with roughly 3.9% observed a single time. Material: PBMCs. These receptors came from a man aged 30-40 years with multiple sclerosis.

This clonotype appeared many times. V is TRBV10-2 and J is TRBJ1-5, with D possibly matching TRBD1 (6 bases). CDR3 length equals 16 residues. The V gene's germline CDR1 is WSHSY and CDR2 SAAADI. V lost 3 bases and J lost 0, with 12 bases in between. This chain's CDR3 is CASSEQGRNSNQPQHF. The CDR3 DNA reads TGCGCCAGCAGTGAACAGGGACGGAATAGCAATCAGCCCCAGCATTTT.

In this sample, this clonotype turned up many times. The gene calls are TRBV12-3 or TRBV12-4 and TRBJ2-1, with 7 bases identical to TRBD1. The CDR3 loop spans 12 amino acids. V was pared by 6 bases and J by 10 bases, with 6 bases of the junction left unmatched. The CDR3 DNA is TGTGCCAGCAGAGATGACAGGGAAGAGCAGTTCTTC. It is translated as CASRDDREEQFF.

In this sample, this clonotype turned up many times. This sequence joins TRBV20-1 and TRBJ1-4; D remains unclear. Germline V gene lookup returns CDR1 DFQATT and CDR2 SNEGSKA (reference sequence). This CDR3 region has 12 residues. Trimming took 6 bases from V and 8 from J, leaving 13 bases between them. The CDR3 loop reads CSAERMREKLFF. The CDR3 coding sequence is TGCAGTGCGGAGAGGATGAGGGAAAAACTGTTTTTT.

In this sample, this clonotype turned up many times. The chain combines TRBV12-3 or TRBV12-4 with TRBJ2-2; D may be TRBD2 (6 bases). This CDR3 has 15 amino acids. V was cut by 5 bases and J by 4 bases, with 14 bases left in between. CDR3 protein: CASSPNRGFTGELFF. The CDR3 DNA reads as TGTGCCAGCAGTCCTAATCGGGGGTTCACCGGGGAGCTGTTTTTT.

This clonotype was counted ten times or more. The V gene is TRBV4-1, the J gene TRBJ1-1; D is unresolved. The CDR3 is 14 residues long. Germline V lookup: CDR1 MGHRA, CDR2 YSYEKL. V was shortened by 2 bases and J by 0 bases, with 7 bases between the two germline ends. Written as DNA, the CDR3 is TGCGCCAGCAGCCAACAGAGGTTGAACACTGAAGCTTTCTTT. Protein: CASSQQRLNTEAFF.

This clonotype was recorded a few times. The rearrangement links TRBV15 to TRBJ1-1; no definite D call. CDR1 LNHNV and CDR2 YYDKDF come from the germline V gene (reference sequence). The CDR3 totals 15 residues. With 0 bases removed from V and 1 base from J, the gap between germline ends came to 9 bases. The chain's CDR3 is CATSRDGRENTEAFF. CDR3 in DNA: TGTGCCACCAGCAGAGATGGGAGGGAGAACACTGAAGCTTTCTTT.

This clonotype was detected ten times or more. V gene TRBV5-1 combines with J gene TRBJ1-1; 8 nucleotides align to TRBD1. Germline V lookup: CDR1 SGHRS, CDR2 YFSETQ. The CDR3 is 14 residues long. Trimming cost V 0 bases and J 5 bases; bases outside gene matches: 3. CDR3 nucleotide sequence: TGCGCCAGCAGCTTGGGACAGGGGCAGACTGAAGCTTTCTTT. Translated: CASSLGQGQTEAFF.

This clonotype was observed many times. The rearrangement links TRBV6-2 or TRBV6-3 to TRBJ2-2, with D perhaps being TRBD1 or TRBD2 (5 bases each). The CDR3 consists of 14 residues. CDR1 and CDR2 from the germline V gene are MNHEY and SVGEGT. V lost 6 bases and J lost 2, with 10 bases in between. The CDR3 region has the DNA TGTGCCAGCAGAGTCGGGGCCAACACCGGGGAGCTGTTTTTT. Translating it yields CASRVGANTGELFF.

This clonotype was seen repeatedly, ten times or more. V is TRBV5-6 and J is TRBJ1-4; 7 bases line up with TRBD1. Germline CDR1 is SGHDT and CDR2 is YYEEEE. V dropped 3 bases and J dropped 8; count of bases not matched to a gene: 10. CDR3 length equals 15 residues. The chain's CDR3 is CASSWNRGGVEKLFF. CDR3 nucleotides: TGTGCCAGCAGCTGGAACAGGGGAGGAGTAGAAAAACTGTTTTTT.

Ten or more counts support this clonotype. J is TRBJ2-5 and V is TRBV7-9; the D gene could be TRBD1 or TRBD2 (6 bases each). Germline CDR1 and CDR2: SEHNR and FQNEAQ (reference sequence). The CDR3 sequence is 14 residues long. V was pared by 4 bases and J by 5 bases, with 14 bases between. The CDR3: CASSWGLASETQYF. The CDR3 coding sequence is TGTGCCAGCAGCTGGGGGCTAGCGTCCGAGACCCAGTACTTC.

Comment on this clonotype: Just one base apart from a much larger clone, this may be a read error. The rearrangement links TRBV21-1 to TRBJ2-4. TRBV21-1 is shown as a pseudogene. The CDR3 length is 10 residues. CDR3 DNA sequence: TGTGCCAGAAGCACCATCATTCAGTACTTC. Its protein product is CARSTIIQYF.

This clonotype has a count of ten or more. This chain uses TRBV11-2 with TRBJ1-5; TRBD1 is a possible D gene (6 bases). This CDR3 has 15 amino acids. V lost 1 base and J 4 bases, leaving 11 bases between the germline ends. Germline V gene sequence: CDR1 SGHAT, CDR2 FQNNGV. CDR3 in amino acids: CASSLAGGGNQPQHF. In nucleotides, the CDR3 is TGTGCCAGCAGCTTAGCTGGGGGCGGAAATCAGCCCCAGCATTTT. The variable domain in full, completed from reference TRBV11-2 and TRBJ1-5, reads EAGVAQSPRYKIIEKRQSVAFWCNPISGHATLYWYQQILGQGPKLLIQFQNNGVVDDSQLPKDRFSAERLKGVDSTLKIQPAKLEDSAVYLCASSLAGGGNQPQHFGDGTRLSIL.

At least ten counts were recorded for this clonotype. CDR3 sequence: CASKRLAGTDTQYF. CDR3 in DNA: TGTGCCAGCAAACGACTAGCGGGCACAGATACGCAGTATTTT. The chain links TRBV6-6 to TRBJ2-3; 9 bases line up with TRBD2. From germline, CDR1 is MNHNY and CDR2 SVGAGI (reference sequence). The CDR3 extends over 14 amino acids. J gave up 1 base and V 7 bases, and 3 bases lay outside the gene matches.

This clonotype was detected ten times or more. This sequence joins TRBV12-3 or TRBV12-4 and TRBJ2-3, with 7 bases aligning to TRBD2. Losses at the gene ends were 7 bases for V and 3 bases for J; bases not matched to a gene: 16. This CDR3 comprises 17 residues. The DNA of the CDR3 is TGTGCCAGCAAGCAGGTAGCTAGCGGATTGGCAACAGATACGCAGTATTTT. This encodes CASKQVASGLATDTQYF.

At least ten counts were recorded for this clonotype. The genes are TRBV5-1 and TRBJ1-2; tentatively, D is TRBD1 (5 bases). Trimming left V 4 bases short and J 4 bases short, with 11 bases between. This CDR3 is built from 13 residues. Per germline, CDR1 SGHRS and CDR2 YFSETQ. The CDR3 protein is CASSAGLSYGYTF. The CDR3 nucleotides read TGCGCCAGCAGCGCGGGACTGAGCTATGGCTACACCTTC.

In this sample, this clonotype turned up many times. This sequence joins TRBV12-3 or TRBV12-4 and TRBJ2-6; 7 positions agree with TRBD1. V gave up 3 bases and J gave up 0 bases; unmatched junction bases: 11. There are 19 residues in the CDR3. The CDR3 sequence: CASSFDGAGGTSGANVLTF. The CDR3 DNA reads TGTGCCAGCAGTTTTGATGGGGCAGGGGGAACCTCTGGGGCCAACGTCCTGACTTTC.

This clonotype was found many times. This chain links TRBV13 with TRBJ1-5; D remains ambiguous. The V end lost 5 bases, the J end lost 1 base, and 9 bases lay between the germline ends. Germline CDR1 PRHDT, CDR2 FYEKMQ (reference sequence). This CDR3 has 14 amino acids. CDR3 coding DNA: TGTGCCAGCAGCCACAGTGGCAGCAATCAGCCCCAGCATTTT. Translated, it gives CASSHSGSNQPQHF.

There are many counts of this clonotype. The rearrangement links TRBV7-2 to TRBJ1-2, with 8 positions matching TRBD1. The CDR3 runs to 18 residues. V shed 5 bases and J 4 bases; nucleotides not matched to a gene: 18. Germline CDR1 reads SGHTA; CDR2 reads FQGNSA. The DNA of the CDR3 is TGTGCCAGCAGCCAATATAGTACAGGGGGTGGGGTCCCCTATGGCTACACCTTC. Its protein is CASSQYSTGGGVPYGYTF.

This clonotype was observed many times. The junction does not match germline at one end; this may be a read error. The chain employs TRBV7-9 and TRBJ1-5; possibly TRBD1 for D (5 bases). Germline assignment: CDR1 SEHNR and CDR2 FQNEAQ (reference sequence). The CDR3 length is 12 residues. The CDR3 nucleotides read TGTGCCAGCAGCGGGGGGGGTCAGCCCCAGAATTTT. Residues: CASSGGGQPQNF.

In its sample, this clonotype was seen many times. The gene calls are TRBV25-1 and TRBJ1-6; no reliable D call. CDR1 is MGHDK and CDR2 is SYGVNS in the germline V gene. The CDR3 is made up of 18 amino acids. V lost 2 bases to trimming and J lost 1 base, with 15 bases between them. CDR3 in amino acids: CASSEGMPDGSYNSPLHF. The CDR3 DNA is TGTGCCAGCAGTGAAGGTATGCCCGACGGGTCCTATAATTCACCCCTCCACTTT.

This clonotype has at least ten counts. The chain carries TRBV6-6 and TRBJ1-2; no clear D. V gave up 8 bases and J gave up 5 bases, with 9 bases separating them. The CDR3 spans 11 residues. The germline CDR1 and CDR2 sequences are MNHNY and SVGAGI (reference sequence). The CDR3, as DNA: TGTGCCAGCTCGAGTTCGTATGGCTACACCTTC. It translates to CASSSSYGYTF.

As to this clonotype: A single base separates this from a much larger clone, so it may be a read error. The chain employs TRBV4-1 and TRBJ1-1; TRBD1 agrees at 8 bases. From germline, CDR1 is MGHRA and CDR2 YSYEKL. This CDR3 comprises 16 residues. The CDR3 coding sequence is TGCGCCAGCACCCAAAGGACAGGGTTAAAGAACACTGAAGCTTTCTTT. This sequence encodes CASTQRTGLKNTEAFF.

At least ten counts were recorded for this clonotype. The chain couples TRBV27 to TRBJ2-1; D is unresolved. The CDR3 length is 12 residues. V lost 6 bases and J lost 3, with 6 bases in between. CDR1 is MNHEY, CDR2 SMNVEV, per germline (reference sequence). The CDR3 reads CASSSYYNEQFF. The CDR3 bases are TGTGCCAGCAGCTCCTACTACAATGAGCAGTTCTTC.

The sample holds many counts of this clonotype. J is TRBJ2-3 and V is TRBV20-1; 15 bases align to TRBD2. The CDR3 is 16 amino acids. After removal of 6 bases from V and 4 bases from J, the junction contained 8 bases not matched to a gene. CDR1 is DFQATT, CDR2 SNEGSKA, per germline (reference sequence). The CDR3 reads CSASGLAGGKADTQYF. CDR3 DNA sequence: TGCAGTGCCTCAGGACTAGCGGGGGGGAAAGCAGATACGCAGTATTTT.

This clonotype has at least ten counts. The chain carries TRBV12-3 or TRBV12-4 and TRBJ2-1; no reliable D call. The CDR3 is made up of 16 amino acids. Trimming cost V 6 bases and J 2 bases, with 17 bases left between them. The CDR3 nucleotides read TGTGCCAGCAGCCCCCTGGGCACAACCACCTACAATGAGCAGTTCTTC. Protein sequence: CASSPLGTTTYNEQFF.